This T cell receptor (beta chain) was found in a study of molecular identifiers for immune sequencing clone quantification. This clonotype was picked up a small number of times. Its antigen is as yet unknown. From around 18,000 to 910,000 sorted cells, naive CD8 libraries were generated with 10%, 30% or 50% RNA. Study results and limitations: Whereas clones above 20 RNA copies held under 1% of naive-cell molecules, they held over 98% of effector molecules.

TCRdb passed the PCR reads through MiXCR, listing each CDR3 protein once. The profile shows about 65,000 distinct CDR3 sequences, approximately 17% of them singletons. This TCR came from a human donor in good health. Some libraries in this study had Jurkat cell RNA spiked in. The sequenced sample was naive CD8+ T cells from blood, with Jurkat cell RNA spiked in. Subset specified: FACS-sorted CD8+CD4-CCR7+CD45RA+ naive T cells.

In DNA form, the CDR3 reads TGCAGCGGCAGGACAGGGAGCTCCTACAATGAGCAGTTCTTC. Translating gives CSGRTGSSYNEQFF. The chain uses TRBV29-1 and TRBJ2-1, with TRBD1 matching over 8 bases. Germline V gives CDR1 SQVTM, CDR2 ANQGSEA. The CDR3 sequence is 14 residues long. The V gene end was trimmed by 7 bases and the J gene end by 0 bases; junction bases not matched to a gene: 5.